These 8 T cell receptor beta chains were all obtained from the same sample, sequenced in a study of shared clonotypes between healthy human individuals. The method was immunoSEQ multiplex PCR; TCRdb's version includes in-frame clones alone and lacks a portion of them. The table shows under 2,500,000 clones, with under 97% occurring only once. Sequenced input: naive CD4+ T cells sorted from blood. Subset described: CD45RA+ positively selected. The receptor source for this set is a man aged 18 to 29 in good health.

Here the CDR3 reads CASSQVDWSGGSGTQYF. CDR3 sequence (DNA): TGTGCCAGCAGCCAAGTGGACTGGAGCGGGGGGTCAGGGACCCAGTACTTC. The V and J genes are TRBV4-2 and TRBJ2-5, with 9 bases that match TRBD2. CDR1 is LGHNA, CDR2 YNFKEQ, per germline. J was trimmed by 7 bases and V by 1 base; bases with no gene match: 13. The CDR3 length is 17 residues.

The chain carries TRBV12-5 and TRBJ2-7; 10 nucleotides line up with TRBD2. The CDR3 loop spans 13 amino acids. With V trimmed by 2 bases and J by 10 bases, 5 bases remained unmatched. Germline CDR1 and CDR2: LGHNT and FRNRAP. CDR3 region: CASGLKASGSQYF. In nucleotides, the CDR3 is TGTGCTAGTGGTTTGAAGGCTAGCGGGAGTCAGTACTTC.

Comment on this clone: This same CDR3 is encoded by further DNA sequences in the sample. J is TRBJ1-4 and V is TRBV5-1, with TRBD1 as a possible D gene (5 bases). This CDR3 is 14 amino acids long. Germline V CDR1 and CDR2: SGHRS, YFSETQ. V was clipped by 5 bases and J by 1 base, with 9 bases between them. The CDR3 bases are TGCGCCAGCAGTCCGGGGGAAACTAATGAAAAACTGTTTTTT. Translation: CASSPGETNEKLFF.

This chain links TRBV19 with TRBJ1-5; no clear D. Germline loops: CDR1 LNHDA, CDR2 SQIVND (reference sequence). The CDR3 consists of 13 residues. V lost 7 bases and J 5 bases, leaving 12 bases between the germline ends. This CDR3 reads CASTPFWDQPQHF. The CDR3 nucleotides are TGTGCCAGTACCCCGTTTTGGGATCAGCCCCAGCATTTT.

CDR3 loop: CASHRDSSPYEQYF. The CDR3 bases are TGTGCCAGCCACCGGGACTCTTCTCCCTACGAGCAGTACTTC. The J gene is TRBJ2-7, the V gene TRBV2; D possibly corresponds to TRBD2 (6 bases). Trimming stripped 8 bases from V and 2 bases from J, with 16 bases between. The CDR3 loop spans 14 amino acids. Per germline, CDR1 SNHLY and CDR2 FYNNEI.

On this clone: At the DNA level, this CDR3 is encoded by other sequences in the same sample as well. The rearrangement joins TRBV10-3 to TRBJ1-6, with TRBD1 matching over 7 bases. V lost 4 bases and J lost 7; bases outside the gene matches: 1. CDR1 is ENHRY, CDR2 SYGVKD, per germline. This CDR3 spans 13 amino acids. For the CDR3, the DNA is TGTGCCATCAGTGGACAGGGAAATTCACCCCTCCACTTT. Protein sequence: CAISGQGNSPLHF.

This clone was picked up one time. The chain uses TRBV5-1 and TRBJ2-1, with D uncertain. Germline assignment: CDR1 SGHRS and CDR2 YFSETQ. The germline V and J ends were trimmed by 0 bases and 1 base, with 8 bases remaining between them. CDR3 length equals 15 residues. The CDR3 loop is CASSLGFISYNEQFF. DNA for the CDR3: TGCGCCAGCAGCTTGGGGTTCATATCCTACAATGAGCAGTTCTTC.

As concerns this clone: Other DNA sequences in this specimen translate into the identical CDR3. V gene TRBV5-1 combines with J gene TRBJ2-7; the match to TRBD1 covers 9 bases. The germline V gene has CDR1 SGHRS and CDR2 YFSETQ. J was trimmed by 4 bases and V by 3 bases; bases with no gene match: 5. The CDR3 runs 14 residues. The CDR3 is CASSSGQGGYEQYF. Here the CDR3 DNA reads TGCGCCAGCAGCTCGGGACAGGGTGGATACGAGCAGTACTTC.